These 20 T cell receptor beta chains were sequenced from one sample in a study of shared clonotypes between healthy human individuals. Sequenced by immunoSEQ multiplex PCR; TCRdb stores in-frame clones only, minus some. Of millions of clones in the sample, 85% to 95% were seen once. The sequencing sample was made of naive CD4+ T cells sorted from blood. Documented subset: CD45RA+ positively selected. The receptors come from a man aged 18 to 29 in good health.

Regarding this clone: Other DNA sequences in the sample encode the same CDR3. V is TRBV18 and J is TRBJ2-7, with 9 bases that match TRBD2. The CDR3 sequence is 13 residues long. Trimming removed 1 base from V and 7 bases from J; junction bases left unmatched: 2. Germline V gene sequence: CDR1 KGHSH, CDR2 LQKENI. The CDR3 DNA reads as TGTGCCAGCTCACCACTAGCGGGGGCAGAGCAGTACTTC. Translated, it gives CASSPLAGAEQYF.

This rearrangement joins TRBV7-3 to TRBJ2-1, with D unresolved. The CDR3 totals 9 residues. Trimming removed 3 bases from V and 13 bases from J, with 4 bases in between. CDR1 and CDR2 (germline): SGHTA, FQGTGA. CDR3 protein: CASSFPQFF. Written as DNA, the CDR3 is TGTGCCAGCAGCTTCCCCCAGTTCTTC.

The gene calls are TRBV5-6 and TRBJ2-2, with D maybe TRBD1 (6 bases). The germline V gene encodes CDR1 SGHDT and CDR2 YYEEEE. V gave up 2 bases and J gave up 4 bases, with 9 bases separating them. The CDR3 is 14 amino acids. For the CDR3, the DNA is TGTGCCAGCAGCTTTGGGGGCAGCACCGGGGAGCTGTTTTTT. The encoded protein is CASSFGGSTGELFF.

This rearrangement joins TRBV6-5 to TRBJ2-1, with 12 bases matching TRBD2. J gave up 7 bases and V 5 bases, and 6 bases lay outside the gene matches. CDR1 is MNHEY, CDR2 SVGAGI, per germline. The CDR3 loop spans 15 amino acids. The CDR3 coding sequence is TGTGCCAGCAGTCCTAGCGGGGGGGCCCGGAATGAGCAGTTCTTC. Protein sequence: CASSPSGGARNEQFF.

This chain connects TRBV21-1 to TRBJ1-5. TRBV21-1 is designated a pseudogene. CDR3 length equals 23 residues. The CDR3 loop reads CASSKLARSHTHDALCSNQPQHF. CDR3 DNA: TGTGCCAGCAGCAAATTGGCGAGGTCTCACACTCATGATGCACTGTGTAGCAATCAGCCCCAGCATTTT.

The chain employs TRBV10-3 and TRBJ1-2; 7 nucleotides line up with TRBD1. The junction had 5 bases not matched to a gene; V was cut back by 0 bases and J by 4 bases. The CDR3 has 15 amino acids. Germline-derived CDR1 and CDR2 are ENHRY and SYGVKD. For the CDR3, the DNA is TGTGCCATCAGTGAGTCGACGGCAGGGGGCTATGGCTACACCTTC. Its translation is CAISESTAGGYGYTF.

This clone was seen a single time. The chain joins TRBV7-9 to TRBJ2-1; D gene uncertain. The V gene's germline CDR1 is SEHNR and CDR2 FQNEAQ (reference sequence). This CDR3 region has 11 residues. V was pared by 2 bases and J by 10 bases, with 6 bases between. CDR3 sequence: CASSLTVEQFF. The CDR3 coding sequence is TGTGCCAGCAGCTTAACGGTGGAGCAGTTCTTC. The full variable domain, completed using reference TRBV7-9 and TRBJ2-1, is DTGVSQNPRHKITKRGQNVTFRCDPISEHNRLYWYRQTLGQGPEFLTYFQNEAQLEKSRLLSDRFSAERPKGSFSTLEIQRTEQGDSAMYLCASSLTVEQFFGPGTRLTVL.

The CDR3 region is CASSPTGSGGAFF. The CDR3 DNA sequence: TGCGCCAGCAGCCCCACAGGGTCTGGCGGAGCTTTCTTT. The chain uses TRBV5-1 and TRBJ1-1; perhaps TRBD1 as D (6 bases). Germline V CDR1 and CDR2: SGHRS, YFSETQ. CDR3 length: 13 amino acids. The V end lost 4 bases, the J end lost 10 bases, and 17 bases lay between the germline ends.

V gene TRBV7-9 combines with J gene TRBJ1-5; a possible D gene is TRBD1 (5 bases). V was cut by 5 bases and J by 9 bases, with 14 bases left in between. Germline CDR1 SEHNR, CDR2 FQNEAQ (reference sequence). The CDR3 sequence is 13 residues long. The CDR3 DNA reads as TGTGCCAGCAGCCTAGGGACGTTCGGGCCCCAGCATTTT. Its translation is CASSLGTFGPQHF.

In nucleotides, the CDR3 is TGTGCCAGCAGTGGTGAAGGGGGTCCGGGTTTCAGCTATGGCTACACCTTC. Protein sequence: CASSGEGGPGFSYGYTF. V is TRBV6-1 and J is TRBJ1-2; the D gene is possibly TRBD1 (6 bases). This CDR3 region has 17 residues. The germline gives CDR1 MNHNS, CDR2 SASEGT. Trimming removed 4 bases from V and 4 bases from J, with 22 bases in between.

V gene TRBV11-3 combines with J gene TRBJ2-7; possible D gene TRBD1, 5 bases. The germline V gene encodes CDR1 SGHNT and CDR2 YENEEA. Trimming took off 5 bases at V and 2 bases at J, with 16 bases between the two ends. CDR3 length: 15 residues. CDR3 coding DNA: TGTGCCAGCAGCCCCGGCCCGGACAAGACCTACGAGCAGTACTTC. This encodes CASSPGPDKTYEQYF.

The V and J genes are TRBV10-3 and TRBJ2-3, with 9 bases fitting TRBD1. J was trimmed by 3 bases and V by 11 bases; bases with no gene match: 12. The CDR3 is 15 amino acids. Germline V gene sequence: CDR1 ENHRY, CDR2 SYGVKD. CDR3 in DNA: TGTGCCGCGGCCTCGACAGGGGGTGGGACAGATACGCAGTATTTT. Translating it yields CAAASTGGGTDTQYF.

The rearrangement joins TRBV20-1 to TRBJ2-4; no reliable D call. Germline loops: CDR1 DFQATT, CDR2 SNEGSKA (reference sequence). This CDR3 has 11 amino acids. V lost 3 bases to trimming and J lost 5 bases, with 5 bases between them. The CDR3 nucleotides read TGCAGTGCTAGTGCCGAAAACATTCAGTACTTC. The encoded protein is CSASAENIQYF.

V and J are TRBV4-1 and TRBJ2-1, with no clear D. Germline V gene lookup returns CDR1 MGHRA and CDR2 YSYEKL. Trimming cost V 4 bases and J 7 bases, with 11 bases left between them. The CDR3 runs to 13 residues. The CDR3 is CASSRVTMNEQFF. The CDR3 nucleotides are TGCGCCAGCAGCCGCGTAACGATGAATGAGCAGTTCTTC.

This rearrangement joins TRBV7-2 to TRBJ2-7; TRBD2 aligns across 7 bases. There are 18 residues in the CDR3. Losses at the gene ends were 4 bases for V and 2 bases for J; bases not matched to a gene: 17. Germline V lookup: CDR1 SGHTA, CDR2 FQGNSA. The CDR3 DNA reads TGTGCCAGCAGCTCGTCCCTCCCGGGCGGGAGCATAACCTACGAGCAGTACTTC. This gives the protein CASSSSLPGGSITYEQYF.

The gene calls are TRBV7-3 and TRBJ1-2; 8 bases fit TRBD1. This CDR3 spans 15 amino acids. The germline gives CDR1 SGHTA, CDR2 FQGTGA. The V gene end was trimmed by 5 bases and the J gene end by 6 bases; junction bases not matched to a gene: 11. The CDR3 nucleotides are TGTGCCAGCAGCGCACAAACAGGGGGGACGGATGGCTACACCTTC. This translates into CASSAQTGGTDGYTF. The full variable domain, in which reference TRBV7-3 and TRBJ1-2 provide the parts outside the CDR3, is GAGVSQTPSNKVTEKGKYVELRCDPISGHTALYWYRQSLGQGPEFLIYFQGTGAADDSGLPNDRFFAVRPEGSVSTLKIQRTERGDSAVYLCASSAQTGGTDGYTFGSGTRLTVV.

The sample holds a few counts of this clone. The rearrangement links TRBV2 to TRBJ1-1; 8 bases map to TRBD1. The germline CDR1 and CDR2 sequences are SNHLY and FYNNEI. The CDR3 spans 14 residues. Unmatched junction bases numbered 4, after V lost 4 bases and J lost 3 bases. The DNA of the CDR3 is TGTGCCAGCAGTGGACAGGGGTGGCACACTGAAGCTTTCTTT. Translating gives CASSGQGWHTEAFF.

The chain joins TRBV7-2 to TRBJ2-3; D call uncertain. Germline values: CDR1 SGHTA, CDR2 FQGNSA. The V end was cut by 3 bases, the J end by 5 bases, with 6 bases between. The CDR3 sequence is 12 residues long. The CDR3 loop reads CASSFARDTQYF. Here the CDR3 DNA reads TGTGCCAGCAGCTTCGCGCGAGATACGCAGTATTTT.

This chain links TRBV5-1 with TRBJ2-7, with a possible D match to TRBD2 (5 bases). Germline V gene data show CDR1 as SGHRS and CDR2 as YFSETQ. There are 15 residues in the CDR3. Deletions cut 3 bases from V and 3 bases from J, with 16 bases between. CDR3 sequence (DNA): TGCGCCAGCAGCTCGTCCGGGATTCGAGGCTACGAGCAGTACTTC. This codes for CASSSSGIRGYEQYF.

This chain links TRBV10-3 with TRBJ1-3, with unresolved D. V shed 4 bases and J shed 0 bases, with 13 bases lying between them. In germline, CDR1 is ENHRY, CDR2 SYGVKD. The CDR3 contains 16 residues. The CDR3 sequence is CAISVGDPSSGNTIYF. The CDR3 DNA is TGTGCCATCAGTGTAGGAGACCCAAGCTCTGGAAACACCATATATTTT.